These 20 T cell receptor beta chains were sequenced from one sample in a study of blood T cell repertoires in COVID-19. The protocol was immunoSEQ multiplex PCR, while the TCRdb copy is restricted to in-frame clones and leaves out a portion. Of some 170,000 clones in the sample, 80% to 90% were seen once. Sequenced: peripheral blood. These receptors came from a woman aged 55-69 years who had recovered from COVID-19.

In nucleotides, the CDR3 is TGTGCCAGCAGCGTAGGACAGGGGGTCAAAAACATTCAGTACTTC. Its translation: CASSVGQGVKNIQYF. V usage is TRBV9 and J usage is TRBJ2-4, with 9 nucleotides matching TRBD1. The CDR3 has 15 amino acids. The germline V gene has CDR1 SGDLS and CDR2 YYNGEE. Trimming at V came to 0 bases and at J to 3 bases, leaving 1 base not matched to a gene.

This clone was detected a few times. This chain links TRBV11-2 with TRBJ2-5; 15 bases map to TRBD2. The germline gives CDR1 SGHAT, CDR2 FQNNGV. V trimming: 4 bases; J trimming: 4 bases; junction bases outside the gene matches: 4. The CDR3 has 16 amino acids. The CDR3: CASSSGLAGGPETQYF. CDR3 nucleotide sequence: TGTGCCAGCAGCTCCGGACTAGCGGGGGGGCCAGAGACCCAGTACTTC.

This sequence joins TRBV5-1 and TRBJ2-3, with D uncertain. This CDR3 contains 13 residues. V lost 5 bases and J lost 7, with 14 bases in between. The germline V gene encodes CDR1 SGHRS and CDR2 YFSETQ. CDR3 sequence (DNA): TGCGCCAGCAGTACTGCCGGTCGAAATACGCAGTATTTT. Protein sequence: CASSTAGRNTQYF.

V and J are TRBV7-2 and TRBJ2-1, with 7 bases lining up with TRBD2. CDR3 length: 15 amino acids. Germline-derived CDR1 and CDR2 are SGHTA and FQGNSA. J lost 3 bases, V lost 6 bases, and 8 bases had no gene match. The CDR3 here is CASSFGRGGYNEQFF. DNA of the CDR3: TGTGCCAGCAGTTTTGGGCGCGGGGGCTACAATGAGCAGTTCTTC.

The chain joins TRBV4-2 to TRBJ2-5, with 12 bases lining up with TRBD2. Trimming took 1 base from V and 2 from J; bases not matched to a gene: 5. The germline V gene has CDR1 LGHNA and CDR2 YNFKEQ. This CDR3 comprises 17 residues. DNA for the CDR3: TGTGCCAGCAGCCAAGCACGGACTAGCGGGGAGCAAGAGACCCAGTACTTC. Its translation: CASSQARTSGEQETQYF.

The chain couples TRBV19 to TRBJ1-4, with a tentative D call TRBD1 (6 bases). With 3 bases removed from V and 0 bases from J, the gap between germline ends came to 8 bases. The CDR3 is made up of 15 amino acids. Germline V gene lookup returns CDR1 LNHDA and CDR2 SQIVND (reference sequence). This CDR3 is CASSMGAATNEKLFF. As DNA, the CDR3 is TGTGCCAGTAGTATGGGGGCTGCAACTAATGAAAAACTGTTTTTT.

This clone showed up just a few times. V usage is TRBV7-2 and J usage is TRBJ1-5; D ambiguous. This CDR3 is 15 amino acids long. The germline V gene encodes CDR1 SGHTA and CDR2 FQGNSA. The ends were cut back, 7 bases at V and 4 bases at J, with 17 bases in the middle. Here the CDR3 DNA reads TGTGCCAGCACGCGAGGCCGCGAGCCTAATCAGCCCCAGCATTTT. This translates into CASTRGREPNQPQHF. The full variable domain, with the rest looked up from reference TRBV7-2 and TRBJ1-5, is GAGVSQSPSNKVTEKGKDVELRCDPISGHTALYWYRQSLGQGLEFLIYFQGNSAPDKSGLPSDRFSAERTGGSVSTLTIQRTQQEDSAVYLCASTRGREPNQPQHFGDGTRLSIL.

The rearrangement uses TRBV5-4 and TRBJ2-7, with 11 nucleotides matching TRBD1. The germline gives CDR1 SGHNT, CDR2 YYREEE (reference sequence). Unmatched junction bases numbered 11, after V lost 5 bases and J lost 7 bases. The length of the CDR3 is 15 residues. The CDR3 region is CASSFSGTGGWEQYF. DNA of the CDR3: TGTGCCAGCAGTTTCTCCGGGACAGGGGGATGGGAGCAGTACTTC. The variable domain in full, with the rest retrieved from reference TRBV5-4 and TRBJ2-7, is ETGVTQSPTHLIKTRGQQVTLRCSSQSGHNTVSWYQQALGQGPQFIFQYYREEENGRGNFPPRFSGLQFPNYSSELNVNALELDDSALYLCASSFSGTGGWEQYFGPGTRLTVT.

The chain has TRBV2 and TRBJ2-7, with 7 bases lining up with TRBD1. The germline V gene encodes CDR1 SNHLY and CDR2 FYNNEI. V was clipped by 6 bases and J by 3 bases; unmatched bases: 2. This CDR3 region has 12 residues. The CDR3 coding sequence is TGTGCCAGCAGGGACAGGTTCTACGAGCAGTACTTC. Translation gives CASRDRFYEQYF.

The chain joins TRBV5-1 to TRBJ1-2, with D maybe TRBD1 (6 bases). CDR3 length: 16 amino acids. Trimming pared 0 bases from V and 8 bases from J, leaving 20 bases between. The germline V gene encodes CDR1 SGHRS and CDR2 YFSETQ. CDR3 DNA: TGCGCCAGCAGCTTGGCCTATGTGGCGGGGGCGGAGGGCTACACCTTC. Protein product: CASSLAYVAGAEGYTF.

This chain connects TRBV7-3 to TRBJ2-5; 7 bases agree with TRBD1. The CDR3 runs 14 residues. V was pared by 6 bases and J by 5 bases, with 9 bases of the junction left unmatched. Germline V lookup: CDR1 SGHTA, CDR2 FQGTGA. The CDR3 nucleotides are TGTGCCAGCAGTCCACACAGGGGTGGGGAGACCCAGTACTTC. It yields the protein CASSPHRGGETQYF.

J is TRBJ1-6 and V is TRBV6-6, with 9 bases matching TRBD1. V lost 6 bases and J lost 8; bases outside the gene matches: 14. Germline V CDR1 and CDR2: MNHNY, SVGAGI (reference sequence). This CDR3 comprises 17 residues. The CDR3 sequence: CASRRPGQGPRDSPLHF. The CDR3 DNA sequence: TGTGCCAGCAGGCGACCGGGACAGGGCCCAAGGGATTCACCCCTCCACTTT.

This chain uses TRBV18 with TRBJ1-5, with D perhaps TRBD1 (5 bases). Trimming stripped 3 bases from V and 4 bases from J, with 10 bases between. Germline V lookup: CDR1 KGHSH, CDR2 LQKENI. This CDR3 is built from 14 residues. CDR3 region: CASSPGQGNQPQHF. In DNA form, the CDR3 reads TGTGCCAGCTCACCGGGGCAAGGTAATCAGCCCCAGCATTTT.

This clone was detected a few times. The rearrangement links TRBV5-1 to TRBJ2-7, with TRBD2 matching 14 bases. The germline CDR1 and CDR2 sequences are SGHRS and YFSETQ. The CDR3 spans 16 residues. Trimming removed 5 bases from V and 0 bases from J; junction bases left unmatched: 4. This CDR3 reads CASRGLAGDSSYEQYF. Written as DNA, the CDR3 is TGCGCCAGCAGGGGACTAGCGGGGGATAGCTCCTACGAGCAGTACTTC. Using reference TRBV5-1 and TRBJ2-7 for the parts outside the CDR3, the full variable domain is KAGVTQTPRYLIKTRGQQVTLSCSPISGHRSVSWYQQTPGQGLQFLFEYFSETQRNKGNFPGRFSGRQFSNSRSEMNVSTLELGDSALYLCASRGLAGDSSYEQYFGPGTRLTVT.

In its sample, this clone was seen once. V is TRBV2 and J is TRBJ1-4, with D unclear. Germline V gives CDR1 SNHLY, CDR2 FYNNEI. CDR3 length: 14 residues. V lost 2 bases and J 5 bases, leaving 9 bases between the germline ends. CDR3 residues: CASSEIFVNEKLFF. CDR3 DNA sequence: TGTGCCAGCAGTGAAATCTTCGTAAATGAAAAACTGTTTTTT.

In the case of this clone: An end of the junction differs from the germline gene, which may be a read error. The genes are TRBV2 and TRBJ2-2; perhaps TRBD2 as D (7 bases). The CDR3 length is 13 residues. CDR1 is SNHLY, CDR2 FYNNEI, per germline. The CDR3: CASREGGVGELFF. In DNA form, the CDR3 reads TGTGCCAGCAGAGAAGGGGGGGTCGGGGAGCTGTTTTTT. Filled out from reference TRBV2 and TRBJ2-2, the complete variable domain reads EPEVTQTPSHQVTQMGQEVILRCVPISNHLYFYWYRQILGQKVEFLVSFYNNEISEKSEIFDDQFSVERPDGSNFTLKIRSTKLEDSAMYFCASREGGVGELFFGEGSRLTVL.

The CDR3 loop is CASSLRGGLNTEAFF. CDR3 coding DNA: TGTGCCAGCAGCTTACGCGGGGGACTGAACACTGAAGCTTTCTTT. J is TRBJ1-1 and V is TRBV7-8; D is possibly TRBD1 (5 bases). The germline V gene has CDR1 SGHVS and CDR2 FQNEAQ. The V gene lost 2 bases and the J gene lost 0 bases, with 10 bases spanning the gap. CDR3 length equals 15 residues. Full variable domain (outside the CDR3, taken from reference TRBV7-8 and TRBJ1-1): GAGVSQSPRYKVAKRGQDVALRCDPISGHVSLFWYQQALGQGPEFLTYFQNEAQLDKSGLPSDRFFAERPEGSVSTLKIQRTQQEDSAVYLCASSLRGGLNTEAFFGQGTRLTVV.

About this clone: The germline gene is not matched at one end of the junction; a read error may be the cause. The chain has TRBV7-7 and TRBJ2-2; TRBD2 aligns across 12 bases. Per germline, CDR1 SSHAT and CDR2 FNYEAQ (reference sequence). The CDR3 length is 15 residues. CDR3 nucleotide sequence: TGTGCTAGCAGCGCGACTAGCGGGGGTACCGGGGAGCTGTTTTTT. Its protein product is CASSATSGGTGELFF.

The chain has TRBV28 and TRBJ2-3; D is ambiguous. The CDR3 is 12 residues long. Germline V CDR1 and CDR2: MDHEN, SYDVKM. V lost 5 bases to trimming and J lost 3 bases, with 6 bases between them. DNA of the CDR3: TGTGCCAGCAGTCGGCGGACAGATACGCAGTATTTT. It encodes CASSRRTDTQYF.

CDR3 in DNA: TGTGCCAGCTCACCTCTTACAGGGGAGGCTAATTCACCCCTCCACTTT. It yields the protein CASSPLTGEANSPLHF. The chain has TRBV18 and TRBJ1-6; TRBD1 agrees at 7 bases. The J segment lost 6 bases and the V segment lost 3 bases, leaving 8 bases of the junction unmatched. The CDR3 extends over 16 amino acids. The germline V gene encodes CDR1 KGHSH and CDR2 LQKENI. Full variable domain (rest looked up from reference TRBV18 and TRBJ1-6): NAGVMQNPRHLVRRRGQEARLRCSPMKGHSHVYWYRQLPEEGLKFMVYLQKENIIDESGMPKERFSAEFPKEGPSILRIQQVVRGDSAAYFCASSPLTGEANSPLHFGNGTRLTVT.